The clone carrying this TCR beta chain appeared a single time. Its antigen is unknown. This entry is derived from a study of shared clonotypes between healthy human individuals. Findings and limits, study-wide: Researchers found naive subsets generally carried larger estimated richness than memory subsets. Since donors were few, the genetic and exposure-history diversity represented was limited.

This CDR3 is 16 amino acids long. Looked up from germline, CDR1 is MNHEY and CDR2 is SMNVEV (reference sequence). Trimming at V came to 5 bases and at J to 2 bases, leaving 7 bases not matched to a gene. It was into CD45RA+ naive and CD45RA-negative memory subsets that the CD4+ cells were split. Profiling relied on immunoSEQ multiplex PCR, and the TCRdb table lists in-frame clones only, not all of them. The repertoire holds about 600,000 clones, with around 97% as singletons. This chain connects TRBV27 to TRBJ2-3; 10 bases line up with TRBD1. Material for sequencing was naive CD4+ T cells sorted from blood. The subset: CD45RA+ positively selected. This TCR came from a woman under 40 in good health. The CDR3 sequence: CASSDRGRSPTDTQYF. DNA for the CDR3: TGTGCCAGCAGTGACAGGGGGCGTAGTCCCACAGATACGCAGTATTTT.